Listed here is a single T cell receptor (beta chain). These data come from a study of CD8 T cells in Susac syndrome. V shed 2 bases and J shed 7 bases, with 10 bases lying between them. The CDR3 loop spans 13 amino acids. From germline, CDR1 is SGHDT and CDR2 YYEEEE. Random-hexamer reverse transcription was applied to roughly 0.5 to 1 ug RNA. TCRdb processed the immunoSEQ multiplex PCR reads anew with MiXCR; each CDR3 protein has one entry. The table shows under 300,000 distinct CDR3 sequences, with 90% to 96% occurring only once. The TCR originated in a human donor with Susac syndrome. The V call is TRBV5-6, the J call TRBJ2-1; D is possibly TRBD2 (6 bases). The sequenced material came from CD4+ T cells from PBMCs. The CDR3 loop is CASSFLGGNEQFF. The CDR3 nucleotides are TGTGCCAGCAGCTTCCTCGGGGGTAATGAGCAGTTCTTC.